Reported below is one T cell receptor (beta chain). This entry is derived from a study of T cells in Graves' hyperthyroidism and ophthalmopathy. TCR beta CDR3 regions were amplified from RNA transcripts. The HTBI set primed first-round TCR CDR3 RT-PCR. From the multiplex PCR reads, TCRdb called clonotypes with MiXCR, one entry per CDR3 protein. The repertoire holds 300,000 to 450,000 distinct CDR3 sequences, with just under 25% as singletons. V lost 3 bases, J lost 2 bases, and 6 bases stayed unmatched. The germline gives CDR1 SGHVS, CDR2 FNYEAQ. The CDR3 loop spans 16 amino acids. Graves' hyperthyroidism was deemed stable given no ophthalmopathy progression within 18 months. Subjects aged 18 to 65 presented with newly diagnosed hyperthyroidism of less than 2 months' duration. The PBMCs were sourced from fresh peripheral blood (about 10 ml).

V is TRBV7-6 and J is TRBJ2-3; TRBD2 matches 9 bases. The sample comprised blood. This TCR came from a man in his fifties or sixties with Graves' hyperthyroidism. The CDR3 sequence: CASSFDSGSPTDTQYF. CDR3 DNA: TGTGCCAGCAGCTTCGATAGCGGGAGCCCCACAGATACGCAGTATTTT.